This T cell receptor beta chain was recorded in a study of vaccination and CD4 T cells after COVID-19. Findings of the study overall: Only post-vaccination samples contained a median approximately 86% of the reactive clones in convalescent patients.

This clonotype was observed a few times. Its antigen is still unknown. Scientists ran DNA taken from cultured CD4+ T cells through the Oncomine TCR Beta short-read assay for sequencing. Using its own MiXCR run on the PCR reads, TCRdb lists one record per CDR3 protein. The table lists about 7,100 distinct CDR3 sequences, 46% of them singletons, with around 33% in the top ten. Treatment noted: approximately 10-day PBMC culture with coronavirus spike peptide pools or control peptides (ViraFEST assay). CD4+ T cells of the unexposed donor were collected before the COVID-19 pandemic (2011-2018). IL-2 (around 9.8 IU/ml) and peptide pools (around 10 ug/ml) were added to cultures of approximately 2 million PBMCs per well. SARS-CoV-2 S/N and four cold-coronavirus spikes were used to probe unexposed-donor CD4+ T cells, cells permitting. The CDR3 covers 12 residues. The germline V gene encodes CDR1 MNHNS and CDR2 SASEGT. Trimming left V 4 bases short and J 4 bases short, with 5 bases between.

This sequence originates from a human donor in good health. V is TRBV6-1 and J is TRBJ2-1; D is uncertain. Material: CD4+ T cells from blood, cultured in vitro. CDR3 sequence (DNA): TGTGCCAGCAGTGGGGTTTACAATGAGCAGTTCTTC. Amino acids: CASSGVYNEQFF.